This is a list of T cell receptor beta chains from one sample in a study of blood T cell repertoires in COVID-19. Some clones are missing from TCRdb's copy, which holds only in-frame ones; the method was immunoSEQ multiplex PCR. The table lists around 13,000 clones, about 90% of them singletons. Sample: peripheral blood. The receptors originated from a human donor in a cohort sampled during active COVID-19. Each CDR3 is given without its conserved first and last residue. A D gene is named only where the DNA matches it firmly. Size tells how often a clone was seen (once, few, many) or the class of an expanded clone, and some rows leave it out.

ASSPWGDGTYEQY	TRBJ2-7	NA	NA	TRBV28
ASSWAGQGEEKLF	TRBJ1-4	TRBD1	NA	TRBV5-5
ATSRQGAGSPLH	TRBJ1-6	TRBD1	NA	TRBV24-1
ASSASQGYNTEAF	TRBJ1-1	TRBD1	NA	TRBV19
ASSPQQGYETQY	TRBJ2-5	TRBD1	once	TRBV28
ASSPRDSRFGYT	TRBJ1-2	NA	NA	TRBV18
ASSQGQGFGYT	TRBJ1-2	NA	NA	TRBV14
ASSQRINYGYT	TRBJ1-2	NA	NA	TRBV4-1
ASSYPEEGQPQH	TRBJ1-5	NA	NA	TRBV6-6
ASSSQREAGDTQY	TRBJ2-3	TRBD2	NA	TRBV9
AIREGPATNEKLF	TRBJ1-4	NA	NA	TRBV10-3
ASSEAKGVYNQPQH	TRBJ1-5	NA	NA	TRBV6-1
ASRTQGAGETQY	TRBJ2-5	TRBD1	NA	TRBV7-9
ASSPGHPVEQF	TRBJ2-1	NA	once	TRBV6-2/TRBV6-3
ASSLQGSTDTQY	TRBJ2-3	NA	NA	TRBV11-3
ASDDRSQGYT	TRBJ1-2	NA	NA	TRBV19
ASSKDYLYNEQF	TRBJ2-1	NA	once	TRBV6-6
ASSLTGGHQPQH	TRBJ1-5	NA	few	TRBV7-2
AWSGLRLNGYT	TRBJ1-2	NA	NA	TRBV30
ASSPYSGRLNEQF	TRBJ2-1	TRBD2	NA	TRBV5-1
ASSAGDWGRNEQF	TRBJ2-1	NA	NA	TRBV5-5
ASSRFGLATDTQY	TRBJ2-3	TRBD2	NA	TRBV6-5
ASSGGTPGHYTGELF	TRBJ2-2	NA	NA	TRBV5-1
ASSLPGAGGVDEQF	TRBJ2-1	TRBD2	NA	TRBV18
ASSPHLNRGLDEQY	TRBJ2-7	TRBD1	NA	TRBV7-9
ASSYYSGANVLT	TRBJ2-6	NA	NA	TRBV6-5
ASSQGNQPQH	TRBJ1-5	NA	NA	TRBV28
AISTGTGELF	TRBJ2-2	NA	NA	TRBV10-3
ASSVQSGAQETQY	TRBJ2-5	NA	NA	TRBV7-2
SASIIAGSGDHSTDTQY	TRBJ2-3	TRBD2	NA	TRBV20-1
ASSLVGGNSPLH	TRBJ1-6	TRBD1	NA	TRBV28
ASSLGPGLAEDTQY	TRBJ2-3	TRBD2	NA	TRBV7-9
ASSPGTSGPRGTGELF	TRBJ2-2	TRBD2	NA	TRBV7-9
ASSPQNGRGETQY	TRBJ2-5	TRBD2	NA	TRBV18
ASSPGPRGYT	TRBJ1-2	NA	NA	TRBV28
AISEGTGTNSPLH	TRBJ1-6	TRBD1	NA	TRBV10-3
ASSLTISGGLANTGELF	TRBJ2-2	TRBD2	NA	TRBV7-3
ASSLAGTSTSEQF	TRBJ2-1	TRBD2	once	TRBV7-9
ASSYFSKKDNEQF	TRBJ2-1	NA	NA	TRBV6-6
ASSFRRDGDEQY	TRBJ2-7	NA	NA	TRBV7-2